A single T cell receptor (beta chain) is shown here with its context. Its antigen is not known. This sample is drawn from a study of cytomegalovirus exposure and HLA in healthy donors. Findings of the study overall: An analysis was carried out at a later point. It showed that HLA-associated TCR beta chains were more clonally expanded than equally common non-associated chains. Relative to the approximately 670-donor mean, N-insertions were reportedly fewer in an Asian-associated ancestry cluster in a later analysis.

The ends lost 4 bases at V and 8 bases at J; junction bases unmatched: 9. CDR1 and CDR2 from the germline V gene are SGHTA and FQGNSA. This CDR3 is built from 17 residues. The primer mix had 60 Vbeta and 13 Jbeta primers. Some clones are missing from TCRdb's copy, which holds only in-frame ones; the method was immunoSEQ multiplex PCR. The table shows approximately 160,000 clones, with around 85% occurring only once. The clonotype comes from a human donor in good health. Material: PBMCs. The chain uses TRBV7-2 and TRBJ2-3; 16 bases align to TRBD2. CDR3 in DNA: TGTGCCAGCAGCTCACCCGGGACTAGCGGGGGGGCCGTTACGCAGTATTTT. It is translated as CASSSPGTSGGAVTQYF.